The 5 T cell receptor beta chains below all came from one sample that was sequenced in a study of sequential checkpoint blockade in melanoma. As for treatment: randomized to nivolumab then ipilimumab (arm A) or the reverse (arm B). Measured with immunoSEQ multiplex PCR; TCRdb has only the in-frame clones, and not every one. The sample yields about 17,000 clones, over 60% seen once. The specimen comprised CD8+ T cells sorted from blood (inferred from file names), sampled from a patient given nivolumab and ipilimumab in sequence. These receptors were taken from a human donor with melanoma.

A word on this clone: Other nucleotide sequences in the sample specify the same CDR3. CDR3 region: CASSLESRDRPNTEAFF. CDR3 DNA: TGTGCCAGCAGCTTAGAATCAAGAGACAGGCCGAACACTGAAGCTTTCTTT. The J gene is TRBJ1-1, the V gene TRBV7-6; a weak D match, TRBD1 (6 bases). This CDR3 comprises 17 residues. V gave up 1 base and J gave up 1 base, with 16 bases separating them. CDR1 and CDR2 from the germline V gene are SGHVS and FNYEAQ.

The chain uses TRBV29-1 and TRBJ2-5; tentatively, D is TRBD2 (5 bases). Germline-derived CDR1 and CDR2 are SQVTM and ANQGSEA. This CDR3 contains 14 residues. V lost 6 bases to trimming and J lost 2 bases, with 16 bases between them. The CDR3 DNA reads TGCAGCGTACGATCGGCGGGCTTACAAGAGACCCAGTACTTC. This sequence encodes CSVRSAGLQETQYF.

The V and J genes are TRBV9 and TRBJ2-1, with 10 nucleotides matching TRBD1. The V and J ends lost 0 bases and 7 bases, in that order; junction bases with no gene match: 4. The CDR3 totals 15 residues. Germline values: CDR1 SGDLS, CDR2 YYNGEE. This CDR3 is CASSVVGQGINEQFF. CDR3 DNA sequence: TGTGCCAGCAGCGTAGTGGGACAGGGGATAAATGAGCAGTTCTTC.

V gene TRBV9 combines with J gene TRBJ1-2; maybe TRBD1 (6 bases). Trimming shortened V by 4 bases and J by 4 bases, and 17 bases separated the two germline ends. Germline V gene data show CDR1 as SGDLS and CDR2 as YYNGEE. The CDR3 runs to 15 residues. The CDR3 coding sequence is TGTGCCAGCAGCCCTGGGGGGGGAGGGGGCTATGGCTACACCTTC. Encoded protein: CASSPGGGGGYGYTF.

This clone appeared a single time. The chain employs TRBV25-1 and TRBJ2-2, with a possible D match to TRBD1 (6 bases). Trimming shortened V by 6 bases and J by 7 bases, and 24 bases separated the two germline ends. Germline values: CDR1 MGHDK, CDR2 SYGVNS. The CDR3 covers 17 residues. In DNA form, the CDR3 reads TGTGCCAGCAGCCCTACTCCAGGGACCAGGGGCGACGGGGAGCTGTTTTTT. Its translation: CASSPTPGTRGDGELFF.